This T cell receptor beta chain was retrieved from a study of cytomegalovirus exposure and HLA in healthy donors. The PCR was carried out with 60 Vbeta primers and 13 Jbeta primers. Method: immunoSEQ multiplex PCR; TCRdb's copy keeps in-frame clones and lacks some. The sample holds tens of thousands of clones; about 66% are singletons and the top ten take more than 5%. The CDR3 sequence is 16 residues long. Germline CDR1 reads LNHDA; CDR2 reads SQIVND (reference sequence). V lost 1 base, J lost 5 bases, and 7 bases stayed unmatched. The TCR comes from a boy aged 5 to 17 in good health and CMV-seropositive. Sequenced: PBMCs. The rearrangement links TRBV19 to TRBJ1-1; 10 positions match TRBD1. CDR3 DNA: TGTGCCAGTAGTATAGCCCGGGACAGGGGTCAAACTGAAGCTTTCTTT. It is translated as CASSIARDRGQTEAFF.